The entry below gives a single T cell receptor (beta chain) sequence along with its context. The antigen is undetermined. These data originate in a study of T cell responses to AZD1222 COVID-19 vaccine. Sequencing was performed with immunoSEQ multiplex PCR; in TCRdb, only in-frame clones are kept and a portion is missing. The sample records roughly 120,000 clones, about 88% being singletons. Findings and caveats of the study: Only six AZD1222 recipients tested seropositive at baseline. Repertoire collection took place solely once the T cell response had peaked. The donor cohort was predominantly white British with a female majority, and clonal diversity may have been underestimated. Dominant CD4 TCR responses targeted spike regions 160-218 and 743-854.

The CDR3 extends over 21 amino acids. The V gene end was trimmed by 3 bases and the J gene end by 5 bases; junction bases not matched to a gene: 30. Germline CDR1 GTSNPN, CDR2 SVGIG (reference sequence). The specimen was peripheral blood, collected on day 0 of MenACWY control vaccination. The chain uses TRBV30 and TRBJ2-7, with 8 bases fitting TRBD2. The receptor comes from an adult in good health. The CDR3 here is CAWSFKNSGALDRRAIHEQYF. The CDR3 coding sequence is TGTGCCTGGAGCTTTAAGAATAGCGGGGCGCTAGACCGACGGGCGATACACGAGCAGTACTTC.